This T cell receptor (beta chain) was found in a study of cytomegalovirus exposure and HLA in healthy donors. Study-wide results and caveats: For most TCR beta V segments, an earlier analysis put the productive rate at about 90% or about 30% of the time. A later analysis associated some 18,000 TCR beta sequences with HLA alleles at a 0.05 false discovery rate. The only immune exposure information that was available was CMV serostatus. 87-base-pair reads could not separate some V segments, including TRBV6-2 and TRBV6-3.

This clone came up a few times. Its specificity is unknown. The V end was cut by 5 bases, the J end by 4 bases, with 11 bases between. There are 13 residues in the CDR3. Germline V gene lookup returns CDR1 SNHLY and CDR2 FYNNEI. This PCR relied on a set of 60 Vbeta primers and 13 Jbeta primers. Here immunoSEQ multiplex PCR was the method, and the copy in TCRdb shows in-frame clones only, minus some. The sample has about 300,000 clones, about nine tenths seen once. Specimen: PBMCs. The origin of this receptor is a man between 35 and 55 years old in good health and CMV-seropositive. The chain uses TRBV2 and TRBJ1-1; D perhaps matches TRBD1 (6 bases). CDR3 residues: CASSQQGTTEAFF. In nucleotides, the CDR3 is TGTGCCAGCAGTCAACAGGGTACCACTGAAGCTTTCTTT.